A single sample is the source of the 21 T cell receptor beta chains below, sequenced in a study of blood T cells in healthy people across ages. Sample-barcoded 5' priming and a J-beta primer mix drove a second PCR of 7 to 11 cycles. One entry per CDR3 protein results from TCRdb running MiXCR on the 5' RACE reads. This sample has 650,000 to 900,000 distinct CDR3 sequences, with 62% found just once. What was sequenced was blood. The source is a man aged 25-45 years in good health.

This chain joins TRBV27 and TRBJ2-1; 9 bases align to TRBD1. The CDR3 runs to 14 residues. Looked up from germline, CDR1 is MNHEY and CDR2 is SMNVEV (reference sequence). J gave up 9 bases and V 3 bases, and 6 bases lay outside the gene matches. CDR3 coding DNA: TGTGCCAGCAGTTTTCGGACAGGGGTTGTTGAGCAGTTCTTC. Its translation is CASSFRTGVVEQFF.

The gene calls are TRBV9 and TRBJ2-7; weak D call: TRBD2 (5 bases). Per germline, CDR1 SGDLS and CDR2 YYNGEE. The ends were cut back, 0 bases at V and 6 bases at J, with 10 bases in the middle. The CDR3 totals 13 residues. CDR3 loop: CASSVAGVGEQYF. In nucleotides, the CDR3 is TGTGCCAGCAGCGTAGCCGGGGTTGGCGAGCAGTACTTC.

This clonotype was detected once. The chain joins TRBV12-3 or TRBV12-4 to TRBJ1-6, with D perhaps matching TRBD1 (6 bases). The CDR3 has 14 residues. Trimming left V 7 bases short and J 8 bases short, with 15 bases between. The CDR3 DNA reads as TGTGCCAGCATTAGGGCAGGGGCGGATTCACCCCTCCACTTT. Its translation: CASIRAGADSPLHF.

Ten or more counts support this clonotype. J is TRBJ2-7 and V is TRBV7-2; tentatively, D is TRBD1 (6 bases). The CDR3 loop spans 15 amino acids. Germline lookup yields CDR1 SGHTA and CDR2 FQGNSA. The ends were cut back, 5 bases at V and 4 bases at J, with 18 bases in the middle. CDR3 nucleotide sequence: TGTGCCAGCAGCGCTAGTCTGGGAACAGGGTACGAGCAGTACTTC. Its translation is CASSASLGTGYEQYF.

This clonotype was recorded many times. V usage is TRBV7-3 and J usage is TRBJ1-1, with D uncertain. The CDR3 has 13 amino acids. Trimming took 0 bases from V and 0 from J, leaving 2 bases between them. Per germline, CDR1 SGHTA and CDR2 FQGTGA. CDR3 nucleotide sequence: TGTGCCAGCAGCTTAACAGTGAACACTGAAGCTTTCTTT. Its translation: CASSLTVNTEAFF.

CDR3 residues: CASSLTQGTRQPQHF. DNA of the CDR3: TGCGCCAGCAGCCTCACACAGGGGACGCGTCAGCCCCAGCATTTT. The chain combines TRBV4-1 with TRBJ1-5, with 7 nucleotides matching TRBD1. Germline V gene sequence: CDR1 MGHRA, CDR2 YSYEKL. Trimming cost V 4 bases and J 6 bases; bases outside gene matches: 9. The CDR3 totals 15 residues.

This clonotype was detected ten times or more. The J gene is TRBJ2-7, the V gene TRBV4-3, with 10 bases identical to TRBD2. CDR3 length equals 16 residues. Looked up from germline, CDR1 is LGHNA and CDR2 is YSLEER. V dropped 1 base and J dropped 7; count of bases not matched to a gene: 10. The CDR3 DNA reads as TGCGCCAGCAGCCAAGGATTAACTAGCGGGGCGGAGGAGCAGTACTTC. This gives the protein CASSQGLTSGAEEQYF.

A few counts support this clonotype. This rearrangement joins TRBV3-1 to TRBJ2-5, with TRBD2 identical over 12 bases. With V trimmed by 5 bases and J by 0 bases, 4 bases remained unmatched. CDR3 length: 16 amino acids. The germline gives CDR1 LGHDT, CDR2 YNNKEL (reference sequence). The CDR3 sequence is CASSSTSGGHQETQYF. As DNA, the CDR3 is TGTGCCAGCAGCTCCACTAGCGGGGGGCACCAAGAGACCCAGTACTTC.

This clonotype was seen only once. The chain uses TRBV29-1 and TRBJ2-1; 9 bases map to TRBD2. Germline CDR1 is SQVTM and CDR2 is ANQGSEA. The V segment lost 6 bases and the J segment 2 bases; nucleotides outside the gene matches: 11. The CDR3 loop spans 16 amino acids. The CDR3 DNA reads as TGCAGCGTCGAGGGTAGCGGGGGAGTCACCTACAATGAGCAGTTCTTC. Translated: CSVEGSGGVTYNEQFF.

V is TRBV27 and J is TRBJ2-5, with 14 bases matching TRBD2. Gene TRBJ2-7 matches the end of the DNA better, so the J call may be wrong. Germline V CDR1 and CDR2: MNHEY, SMNVEV (reference sequence). CDR3 size: 12 residues. CDR3 protein: CASGLAGGEQYF. The CDR3 DNA follows: TGTGCCAGCGGACTAGCGGGGGGCGAGCAGTACTTC.

This chain's CDR3 is CASSLVGRGRTYEQYF. In DNA form, the CDR3 reads TGTGCCAGCAGCTTAGTAGGGCGGGGCAGGACCTACGAGCAGTACTTC. The chain links TRBV7-2 to TRBJ2-7, with TRBD2 as a possible D gene (6 bases). The CDR3 is 16 amino acids. Germline lookup yields CDR1 SGHTA and CDR2 FQGNSA. V dropped 1 base and J dropped 2 bases, with 15 bases sitting between them.

This clonotype has more than one count but fewer than ten. V is TRBV7-2 and J is TRBJ2-7, with D possibly TRBD2 on 6 matching bases. V shed 1 base and J shed 0 bases, with 13 bases lying between them. The CDR3 is 16 amino acids. From germline, CDR1 is SGHTA and CDR2 FQGNSA. The CDR3 DNA is TGTGCCAGCAGCTTAGGCGGTGGGGGGAGCTCCTACGAGCAGTACTTC. It encodes CASSLGGGGSSYEQYF.

The chain links TRBV7-4 to TRBJ1-6; D gene uncertain. The length of the CDR3 is 17 residues. CDR1 is SGHVT and CDR2 is SQSDAQ in the germline V gene. V lost 7 bases, J lost 0 bases, and 16 bases lay in between. CDR3 in DNA: TGTGCCAGCAACACCCGAGCCCCAGGCTCCTATAATTCACCCCTCCACTTT. It is translated as CASNTRAPGSYNSPLHF.

V gene TRBV5-4 combines with J gene TRBJ2-3, with 8 nucleotides matching TRBD1. From germline, CDR1 is SGHNT and CDR2 YYREEE (reference sequence). V shed 5 bases and J 6 bases; nucleotides not matched to a gene: 11. The CDR3 is 15 residues long. CDR3 region: CASRPGQGPMDTQYF. For the CDR3, the DNA is TGTGCCAGCAGGCCAGGACAGGGACCTATGGATACGCAGTATTTT. The full variable domain, its missing parts supplied by reference TRBV5-4 and TRBJ2-3, is ETGVTQSPTHLIKTRGQQVTLRCSSQSGHNTVSWYQQALGQGPQFIFQYYREEENGRGNFPPRFSGLQFPNYSSELNVNALELDDSALYLCASRPGQGPMDTQYFGPGTRLTVL.

The chain joins TRBV5-6 to TRBJ2-1; D possibly corresponds to TRBD1 (6 bases). Deletions cut 3 bases from V and 3 bases from J, with 13 bases between. Germline values: CDR1 SGHDT, CDR2 YYEEEE. This CDR3 is 15 amino acids long. CDR3 region: CASSSWGHLYNEQFF. CDR3 coding DNA: TGTGCCAGCAGCTCCTGGGGACACCTCTACAATGAGCAGTTCTTC. The entire variable domain, with the rest obtained from reference TRBV5-6 and TRBJ2-1, is as follows: DAGVTQSPTHLIKTRGQQVTLRCSPKSGHDTVSWYQQALGQGPQFIFQYYEEEERQRGNFPDRFSGHQFPNYSSELNVNALLLGDSALYLCASSSWGHLYNEQFFGPGTRLTVL.

This clonotype was counted between two and nine times. This rearrangement joins TRBV25-1 to TRBJ2-1; D unclear. The CDR3 is 15 residues long. CDR1 and CDR2 (germline): MGHDK, SYGVNS. V gave up 7 bases and J gave up 3 bases, with 16 bases separating them. The CDR3 here is CASTPPGSGYNEQFF. For the CDR3, the DNA is TGTGCCAGCACTCCCCCTGGGTCCGGCTACAATGAGCAGTTCTTC.

The J gene is TRBJ2-1, the V gene TRBV5-1, with D perhaps TRBD1 or TRBD2 (6 bases each). CDR1 is SGHRS, CDR2 YFSETQ, per germline. Trimming left V 5 bases short and J 4 bases short, with 13 bases between. CDR3 length equals 14 residues. The CDR3 DNA is TGCGCCAGCAGAGAGGGGGGCGGATACAATGAGCAGTTCTTC. Encoded protein: CASREGGGYNEQFF.

The chain employs TRBV24-1 and TRBJ2-6; 7 nucleotides align to TRBD1. The germline CDR1 and CDR2 sequences are KGHDR and SFDVKD. With 4 bases clipped from V and 1 base from J, the junction kept 3 bases outside the gene matches. CDR3 length: 16 residues. CDR3 sequence (DNA): TGTGCCACCAGTGACCTGACAGGGTCTGGGGCCAACGTCCTGACTTTC. Translation: CATSDLTGSGANVLTF.

This chain uses TRBV25-1 with TRBJ1-2; D is ambiguous. CDR1 and CDR2 (germline): MGHDK, SYGVNS. The CDR3 is made up of 11 amino acids. The V end was cut by 6 bases, the J end by 8 bases, with 10 bases between. The CDR3 reads CASRGGRGYTF. The CDR3 nucleotides read TGTGCCAGCAGGGGAGGGCGCGGCTACACCTTC.

This clonotype was counted a few times. The chain couples TRBV6-5 to TRBJ2-1, with TRBD2 matching 8 bases. Per the germline V gene, CDR1 is MNHEY and CDR2 is SVGAGI. J gave up 9 bases and V 5 bases, and 15 bases lay outside the gene matches. The CDR3 contains 16 residues. CDR3 in amino acids: CASSHLITGGHVEQFF. DNA for the CDR3: TGTGCCAGCAGTCATCTTATAACGGGGGGGCATGTTGAGCAGTTCTTC.

This sequence joins TRBV7-6 and TRBJ1-1, with D hard to call. Looked up from germline, CDR1 is SGHVS and CDR2 is FNYEAQ. The length of the CDR3 is 13 residues. The germline V and J ends were trimmed by 4 bases and 7 bases, with 13 bases remaining between them. The CDR3 sequence is CASSSGGHLEAFF. The CDR3 coding sequence is TGTGCCAGCAGCTCGGGCGGGCACCTTGAAGCTTTCTTT.